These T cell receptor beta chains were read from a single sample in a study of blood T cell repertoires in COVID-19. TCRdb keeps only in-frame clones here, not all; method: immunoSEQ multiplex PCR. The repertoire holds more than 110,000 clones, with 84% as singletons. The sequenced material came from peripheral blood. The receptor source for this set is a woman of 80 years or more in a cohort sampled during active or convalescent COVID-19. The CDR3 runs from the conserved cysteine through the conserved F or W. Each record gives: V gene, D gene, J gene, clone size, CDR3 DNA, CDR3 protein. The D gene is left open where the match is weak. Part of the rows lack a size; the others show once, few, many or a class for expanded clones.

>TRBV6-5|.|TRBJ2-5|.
TGTGCCAGCAGTCGCGGGCCAGAGACCCAGTACTTC
CASSRGPETQYF
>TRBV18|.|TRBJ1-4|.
TGTGCCAGCTCACTAATACAAGCAACTAATGAAAAACTGTTTTTT
CASSLIQATNEKLFF
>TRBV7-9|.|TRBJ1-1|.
TGTGCCAGCAGCTTAACTATCGGGGTCACTGAAGCTTTCTTT
CASSLTIGVTEAFF
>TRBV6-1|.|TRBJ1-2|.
TGTGCCAGCAGTGAATTACGGTGGGGCTACACCTTC
CASSELRWGYTF
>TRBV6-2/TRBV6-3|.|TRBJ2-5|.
TGTGCCAGCAGTTACTCGCCACGCCTTCAAGCCTCGGGGGAGACCCAGTACTTC
CASSYSPRLQASGETQYF
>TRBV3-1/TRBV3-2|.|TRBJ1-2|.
TGTGCCAGCAGTGTGCGGGGGGGGGAGGCCCTTGGCTACACCTTC
CASSVRGGEALGYTF
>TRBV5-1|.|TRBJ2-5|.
TGCGCCAGCAGCCAAAGGGGCTGGGAGACCCAGTACTTC
CASSQRGWETQYF
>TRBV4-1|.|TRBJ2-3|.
TGCGCCAGCCGCAGGGGGGTAGGGACAGATACGCAGTATTTT
CASRRGVGTDTQYF
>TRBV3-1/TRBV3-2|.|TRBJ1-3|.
TGTGCCAGCAGCCGTGGCATATTACCAACACACTCTGGAAACACCATATATTTT
CASSRGILPTHSGNTIYF
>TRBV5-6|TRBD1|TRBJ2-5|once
TGTGCCAGCAGCTTGGATACCCGGGACAGGGGTTCTCGGCAGACCCAGTACTTC
CASSLDTRDRGSRQTQYF